This T cell receptor (beta chain) was identified during a study of OX40 agonist ivuxolimab in advanced cancers. Study-level background: A diagnosis of hepatocellular carcinoma, melanoma, renal cell or head and neck cancer was present in dose-escalation patients. General study points: Within 6 weeks, CD4+ and CD8+ blood T cells expanded clonally at 0.1 to 3.0 mg/kg. CD4+ T cells averaged fewer expanded clones than CD8+ T cells.

The CDR3 extends over 15 amino acids. Looked up from germline, CDR1 is MNHEY and CDR2 is SVGAGI. With V trimmed by 5 bases and J by 3 bases, 9 bases remained unmatched. Sequencing was performed with immunoSEQ multiplex PCR; in TCRdb, only in-frame clones are kept and a portion is missing. This sample has about 62,000 clones; roughly 80% occur once, and the top ten carry 3.7%. For this clone: No antigen is known for it.

The sequencing used CD4+ or CD8+ T cells sorted from blood, collected in a trial of the OX40 agonist ivuxolimab. The chain recombines TRBV6-5 with TRBJ1-1; TRBD1 matches 7 bases. The sequence was collected from an adult with an advanced solid tumor such as melanoma, head and neck, liver or kidney cancer. CDR3 sequence (DNA): TGTGCCAGCAGTCCCCGACAGGGCCCCGACACTGAAGCTTTCTTT. Its protein is CASSPRQGPDTEAFF.